These T cell receptor beta chains were read from a single sample in a study of T cells in Graves' hyperthyroidism and ophthalmopathy. MiXCR, run by TCRdb on the multiplex PCR reads, gives a single entry per CDR3 protein. Among 300,000 to 400,000 distinct CDR3 sequences, 13% were seen once, and the ten largest hold around 9.2%. The sequenced material came from blood. These receptors were collected from a young woman with Graves' hyperthyroidism. Each CDR3 is given with its conserved first and last residue. The D gene is left open where the match is weak. Where a row states a size, it is once, few, many or the class of an expanded clone; other rows omit it.

>TRBD2|TRBJ2-1|TRBV20-1|many
TGCAGTGCTTTCTTTACCATTAGCGGGCCCTACAATGAGCAGTTCTTC
CSAFFTISGPYNEQFF
>NA|TRBJ1-1|TRBV5-6|NA
TGTGCCAGCAGCTTGGTTCCAGGGTACACTGAAGCTTTCTTT
CASSLVPGYTEAFF
>TRBD2|TRBJ2-1|TRBV28|many
TGTGCCAGCACCATACTAGCGGGGGGTTACAATGAGCAGTTCTTC
CASTILAGGYNEQFF
>TRBD1|TRBJ2-1|TRBV3-1|NA
TGTGCCAGCAGGCTAGGACAGGGGCTCAACAATGAGCAGTTCTTC
CASRLGQGLNNEQFF
>TRBD2|TRBJ2-5|TRBV5-5|many
TGTGCCAGCAGCTTAGAGGGACTAGCGGACCGAGGAGGCAGAGAGACCCAGTACTTC
CASSLEGLADRGGRETQYF
>NA|TRBJ2-1|TRBV12-3/TRBV12-4|NA
TGTGCCAGCAGTTTATGGAGCTCCTACAATGAGCAGTTCTTC
CASSLWSSYNEQFF
>NA|TRBJ1-5|TRBV19|few
TGTGCCAGTAGTATAAACACTCAGCCCCAGCATTTT
CASSINTQPQHF
>NA|TRBJ2-5|TRBV6-1|many
TGTGCCAGCAGTGATGCCGGGACCCAAGAGACCCAGTACTTC
CASSDAGTQETQYF
>NA|TRBJ2-7|TRBV5-1|many
TGCGCCAGCAGCTTTGGCCGGGAGCAGTACTTC
CASSFGREQYF
>NA|TRBJ1-2|TRBV29-1|few
TGCAGCGTTGAAGAGGACAATAACTATGGCTACACCTTC
CSVEEDNNYGYTF
>TRBD1|TRBJ1-1|TRBV24-1|many
TGTGCCACCAGGGACAGGGTCAGCACTGAAGCTTTCTTT
CATRDRVSTEAFF
>NA|TRBJ2-2|TRBV27|many
TGTGCCAGCAGTTCAACTAGGGGCACCGGGGAGCTGTTTTTT
CASSSTRGTGELFF
>TRBD1|TRBJ1-3|TRBV29-1|few
TGCAGCGTTGAGGTACAGGGGGCAACTGGAAACACCATATATTTT
CSVEVQGATGNTIYF
>NA|TRBJ1-1|TRBV7-2|few
TGTGCCAGCCAAGGATCCTTTGCTGAAGCTTTCTTT
CASQGSFAEAFF
>TRBD1|TRBJ1-3|TRBV5-1|many
TGCGCCAGCAGTCCTGGACAGGCAATCTCTGGAAACACCATATATTTT
CASSPGQAISGNTIYF
>NA|TRBJ1-1|TRBV19|NA
TGTGCCAGTAGTATACCCGCGCAGGGAGTGAATGCTTTCTTT
CASSIPAQGVNAFF
>NA|TRBJ2-7|TRBV18|many
TGTGCCAGCTCACCGGAGATCGCGGGGTCCTACGAGCAGTACTTC
CASSPEIAGSYEQYF
>TRBD2|TRBJ2-1|TRBV7-3|many
TGTGCCAGCAGCTTAGGTGCTAGCGGGAGGGCCGATGAGCAGTTCTTC
CASSLGASGRADEQFF
>NA|TRBJ1-1|TRBV2|many
TGTGCCAGCAGTGAATTCTTGGGGGGTGCCCTACGAAACACTGAAGCTTTCTTT
CASSEFLGGALRNTEAFF
>TRBD1|TRBJ2-6|TRBV20-1|few
TGCAGTGCTACCAGGGACAGGGGTACCTACTCTGGGGCCAACGTCCTGACTTTC
CSATRDRGTYSGANVLTF
>TRBD2|TRBJ2-1|TRBV5-8|NA
TGTGCCAGCAGCTTGAGCGGGAGGCAGGAGTTCTTC
CASSLSGRQEFF
>TRBD1|TRBJ2-1|TRBV2|many
TGTGCCAGCAGTGATGAATATGGGACAGAGTTCTTC
CASSDEYGTEFF
>TRBD1|TRBJ2-3|TRBV12-3/TRBV12-4|NA
TGTGCCTGCAGTTTCCGACAGGGGGGTACAGATACGCAGTATTTC
CACSFRQGGTDTQYF
>TRBD1|TRBJ1-5|TRBV15|many
TGTGCCACCAGCAGAGCGGACAGGGGTTGGGATCAGCCCCAGCATTTT
CATSRADRGWDQPQHF
>NA|TRBJ2-2|TRBV27|NA
TGTGCCAGCAGTTTATCCGGGAGAGTCACCGGGGAGCTGTTTTTT
CASSLSGRVTGELFF
>NA|TRBJ2-1|TRBV15|few
TGTGCCACCAGCAGAGATAAAGCCAGCGGGTCCTACAATGAGCAGTTCTTC
CATSRDKASGSYNEQFF
>NA|TRBJ1-5|TRBV3-1|many
TGTGCCAGCAGCGCGACAGGAGTTAGCAATCAGCCCCAGCATTTT
CASSATGVSNQPQHF
>TRBD1|TRBJ2-2|TRBV4-3|NA
TGCGCCAGCAGCCTAGGGACAGACAACACCGGGGAGCTGTTTTTT
CASSLGTDNTGELFF
>TRBD2|TRBJ2-3|TRBV20-1|many
TGCAGTGCTATCGGACTAGCGGGAAAGACTGTCCACTCTGTTACGCAGTATTTT
CSAIGLAGKTVHSVTQYF
>NA|TRBJ1-1|TRBV20-1|many
TGCAGTGCTAGAGATATCCTTGAGACAGGAGACTATGAAGCTTTCTTT
CSARDILETGDYEAFF
>NA|TRBJ1-6|TRBV7-2|many
TGTGCCAGCAGTAAAGAGGCCGCCGTTGGATTTCAACCCCTCCACTTT
CASSKEAAVGFQPLHF
>TRBD1|TRBJ1-1|TRBV5-1|few
TGCGCCAGCAGCCAACAGACAGGGATGAACACTGAAGCTTTCTTT
CASSQQTGMNTEAFF
>NA|TRBJ2-5|TRBV27|many
TGTGCCAGCAGTTCAATCGCGACCCGGGGGTTCCAAGAGACCCAGTACTTC
CASSSIATRGFQETQYF
>NA|TRBJ2-5|TRBV6-1|NA
TGTGCCAGCATATCAAGGGGGTTTGGTCAGACCCAGTACTTC
CASISRGFGQTQYF
>NA|TRBJ1-5|TRBV27|many
TGTGCCAGCAAAAGGACAGATAGCAATCAGCCCCAGCATTTT
CASKRTDSNQPQHF
>NA|TRBJ2-1|TRBV24-1|many
TGTGCCACCAGCCCCCCTAACTACAATGAGCAGTTCTTC
CATSPPNYNEQFF
>NA|TRBJ2-3|TRBV7-9|many
TGTGCCAGCAGCCTCAGCCGTCAGGATACGCAGTATTTT
CASSLSRQDTQYF
>TRBD2|TRBJ2-2|TRBV29-1|many
TGCAGCGTGCTGGGAGGGACCACCGGGGAGCTGTTTTTT
CSVLGGTTGELFF
>TRBD2|TRBJ2-2|TRBV4-1|few
TGCGCCAGCAGCCAAGTAGATATGGGACTAGCGTCCGGGGAGCTGTTTTTT
CASSQVDMGLASGELFF
>NA|TRBJ1-1|TRBV11-1|NA
TGTGCCAGCAGCAACAGTATTATTGCTTTCTTT
CASSNSIIAFF
>NA|TRBJ1-1|TRBV6-5|NA
TGTGCCAGCAGTTACTCGATTCGGGCGGTTGAAGCTTTCTTT
CASSYSIRAVEAFF
>NA|TRBJ1-3|TRBV7-2|many
TGTGCCAGCAGCTTAGTGTCGGGGGTCAGGGCCGGAAACACCATATATTTT
CASSLVSGVRAGNTIYF
>TRBD1|TRBJ2-7|TRBV27|NA
TGTCCCAGCATGGGTGAATCAGGGGGCGGCGAGCAGTACTTC
CPSMGESGGGEQYF
>NA|TRBJ2-7|TRBV12-3/TRBV12-4|NA
TGTGCCAGCAGTTTCCATCGGGGGCCCAGCTCCTACGAGCAGTACTTC
CASSFHRGPSSYEQYF
>NA|TRBJ2-2|TRBV20-1|few
TGCAGTGCTAGACCACTAGGGAGACTCAACACCGGGGAGCTGTTTTTT
CSARPLGRLNTGELFF
>NA|TRBJ1-3|TRBV2|many
TGTGCCAGCAGGGCCCCTATGGCAGTCGGCACCATATATTTT
CASRAPMAVGTIYF
>NA|TRBJ2-1|TRBV9|NA
TGTGCCAGCAGCGCGACCAATGAGCAGTTCTTC
CASSATNEQFF
>TRBD1|TRBJ1-6|TRBV7-9|many
TGTGCCAGCAGGGGAGACAGGGGGAATAATTCACCCCTCCACTTT
CASRGDRGNNSPLHF
>NA|TRBJ2-3|TRBV6-6|few
TGTGCCAGCAGTTACTCCCCCCGACTACTTCCAGATACGCAGTATTTT
CASSYSPRLLPDTQYF
>TRBD1|TRBJ1-3|TRBV28|NA
TGTGCCAGCAGTTTACCCGGGACAGGGGGCGCGTTAGGAAACACCATATATTTT
CASSLPGTGGALGNTIYF
>NA|TRBJ1-1|TRBV9|many
TGTGCCAGCAGCGCCGGACAGACTACCACTGAAGCTTTCTTT
CASSAGQTTTEAFF
>NA|TRBJ2-1|TRBV18|many
TGTGCCAGCTCACCAATCATTCCAGGGTCCTACAATGAGCAGTTCTTC
CASSPIIPGSYNEQFF
>NA|TRBJ2-2|TRBV28|NA
TGTGCCAGCAGTCTAGGGGGGGTCACCACCGGGGAGCTGTTTTTT
CASSLGGVTTGELFF
>NA|TRBJ1-1|TRBV6-1|many
TGTGCCAGCCTCTTGAGTGGGGGGGCTGTCACTGAAGCTTTCTTT
CASLLSGGAVTEAFF
>TRBD2|TRBJ2-1|TRBV5-1|few
TGCGCCAGCAGCTTGGGGGGGACTAGCGGCTACAATGAGCAGTTCTTC
CASSLGGTSGYNEQFF
>TRBD1|TRBJ1-4|TRBV5-8|NA
TGTGCCAGCAGCTTGGGACAGGGTAGAGGCGGCAGTGAAAAACTGTTTTTT
CASSLGQGRGGSEKLFF